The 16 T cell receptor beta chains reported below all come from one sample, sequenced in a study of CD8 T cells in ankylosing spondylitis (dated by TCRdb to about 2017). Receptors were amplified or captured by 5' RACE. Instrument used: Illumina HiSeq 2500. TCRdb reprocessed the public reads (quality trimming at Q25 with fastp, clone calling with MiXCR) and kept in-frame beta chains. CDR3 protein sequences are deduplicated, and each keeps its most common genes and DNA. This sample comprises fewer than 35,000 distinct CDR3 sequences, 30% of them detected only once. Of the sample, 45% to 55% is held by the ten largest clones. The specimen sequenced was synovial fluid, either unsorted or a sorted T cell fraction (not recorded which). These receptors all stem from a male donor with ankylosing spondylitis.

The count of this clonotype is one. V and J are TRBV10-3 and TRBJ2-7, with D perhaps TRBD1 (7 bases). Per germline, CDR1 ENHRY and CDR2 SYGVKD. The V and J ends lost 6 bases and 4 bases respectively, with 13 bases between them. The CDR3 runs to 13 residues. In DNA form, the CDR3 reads TGTGCCATCAGGCGGGACAGCCTTTACGAGCAGTACTTC. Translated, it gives CAIRRDSLYEQYF.

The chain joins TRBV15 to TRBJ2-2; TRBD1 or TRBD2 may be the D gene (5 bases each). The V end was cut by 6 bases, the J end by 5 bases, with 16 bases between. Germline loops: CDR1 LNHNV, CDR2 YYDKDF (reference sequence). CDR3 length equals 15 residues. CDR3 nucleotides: TGTGCCACCAGGGGGGTGGCAGTTGAGACCGGGGAGCTGTTTTTT. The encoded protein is CATRGVAVETGELFF.

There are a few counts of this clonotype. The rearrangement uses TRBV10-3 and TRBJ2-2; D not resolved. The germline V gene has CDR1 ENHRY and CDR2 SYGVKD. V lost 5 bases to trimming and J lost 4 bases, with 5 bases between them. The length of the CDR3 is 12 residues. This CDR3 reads CAISLGTGELFF. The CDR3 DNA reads TGTGCCATCAGTTTGGGCACCGGGGAGCTGTTTTTT.

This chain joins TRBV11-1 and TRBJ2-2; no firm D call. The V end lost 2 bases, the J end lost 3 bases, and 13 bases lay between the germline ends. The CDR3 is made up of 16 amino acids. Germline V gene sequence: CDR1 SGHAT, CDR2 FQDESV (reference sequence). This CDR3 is CASSLQKKVYTGELFF. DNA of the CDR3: TGTGCCAGCAGCTTACAAAAAAAGGTCTACACCGGGGAGCTGTTTTTT.

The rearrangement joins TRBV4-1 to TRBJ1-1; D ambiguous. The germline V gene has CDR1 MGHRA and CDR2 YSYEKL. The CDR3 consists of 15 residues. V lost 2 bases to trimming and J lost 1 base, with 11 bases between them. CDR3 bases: TGCGCCAGCAGCCAATATTTACAGACGAACACTGAAGCTTTCTTT. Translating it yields CASSQYLQTNTEAFF.

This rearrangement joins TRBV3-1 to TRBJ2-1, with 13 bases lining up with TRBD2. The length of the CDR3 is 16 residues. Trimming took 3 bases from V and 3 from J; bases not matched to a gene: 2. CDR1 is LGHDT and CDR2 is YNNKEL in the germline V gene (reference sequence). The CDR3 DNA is TGTGCCAGCAGCCACGGGACTAGCGGGAACTACAATGAGCAGTTCTTC. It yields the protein CASSHGTSGNYNEQFF.

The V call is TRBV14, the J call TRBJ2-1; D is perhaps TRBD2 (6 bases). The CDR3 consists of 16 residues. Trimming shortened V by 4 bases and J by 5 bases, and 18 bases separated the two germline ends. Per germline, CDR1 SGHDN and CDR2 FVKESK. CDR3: CASSPIPGELNNEQFF. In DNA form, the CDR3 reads TGTGCCAGCAGCCCTATTCCGGGAGAATTGAACAATGAGCAGTTCTTC.

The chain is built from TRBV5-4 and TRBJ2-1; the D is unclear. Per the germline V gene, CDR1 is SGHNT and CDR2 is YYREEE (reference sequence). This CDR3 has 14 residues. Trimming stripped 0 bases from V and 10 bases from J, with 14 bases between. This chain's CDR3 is CASSLGRVVQEQFF. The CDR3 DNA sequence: TGTGCCAGCAGCTTGGGCCGAGTCGTCCAAGAGCAGTTCTTC.

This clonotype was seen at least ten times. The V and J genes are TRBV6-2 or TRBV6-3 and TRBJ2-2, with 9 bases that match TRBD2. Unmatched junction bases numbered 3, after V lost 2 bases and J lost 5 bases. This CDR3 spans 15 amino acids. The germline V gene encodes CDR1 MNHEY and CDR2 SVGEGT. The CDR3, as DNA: TGTGCCAGCAGTTACGGGCTAGCGGGAACCGGGGAGCTGTTTTTT. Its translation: CASSYGLAGTGELFF.

For the CDR3, the DNA is TGTGCCAGCAGCGCAGGGGGCACTAGCACAGATACGCAGTATTTT. It specifies CASSAGGTSTDTQYF. The chain is built from TRBV5-5 and TRBJ2-3; 8 bases fit TRBD1. CDR3 size: 15 residues. In germline, CDR1 is SGHKS, CDR2 YYEKEE (reference sequence). Trimming cost V 4 bases and J 0 bases; bases outside gene matches: 4.

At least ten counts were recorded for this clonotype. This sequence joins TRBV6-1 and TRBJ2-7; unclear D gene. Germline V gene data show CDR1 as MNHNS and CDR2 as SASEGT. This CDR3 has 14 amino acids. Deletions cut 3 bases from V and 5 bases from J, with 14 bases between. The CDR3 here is CASSEMAGWDEQYV. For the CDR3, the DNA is TGTGCCAGCAGTGAGATGGCAGGCTGGGACGAGCAGTACGTC.

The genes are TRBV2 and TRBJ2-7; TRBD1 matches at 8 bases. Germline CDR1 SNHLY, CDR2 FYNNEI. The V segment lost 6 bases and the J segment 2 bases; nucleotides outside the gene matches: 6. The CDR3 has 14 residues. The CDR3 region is CASRPDRGPYEQYF. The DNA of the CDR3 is TGTGCCAGCAGGCCAGACAGGGGTCCCTACGAGCAGTACTTC.

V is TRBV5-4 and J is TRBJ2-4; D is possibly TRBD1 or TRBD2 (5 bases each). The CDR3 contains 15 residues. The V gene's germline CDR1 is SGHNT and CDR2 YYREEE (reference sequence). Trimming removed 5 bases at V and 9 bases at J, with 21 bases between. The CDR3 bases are TGTGCCAGCAGTTCGCTAGACCGGGACCGGGGCATTCAGTACTTC. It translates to CASSSLDRDRGIQYF.

The CDR3 DNA is TGTGCCAGCAGCTTAGCTGGGGGCTCCTACGAGCAGTACGTC. Protein: CASSLAGGSYEQYV. The rearrangement joins TRBV7-2 to TRBJ2-7; D may match TRBD1 or TRBD2 (5 bases each). CDR3 length: 14 residues. Germline V lookup: CDR1 SGHTA, CDR2 FQGNSA. V was trimmed by 0 bases and J by 0 bases, leaving 6 bases between them.

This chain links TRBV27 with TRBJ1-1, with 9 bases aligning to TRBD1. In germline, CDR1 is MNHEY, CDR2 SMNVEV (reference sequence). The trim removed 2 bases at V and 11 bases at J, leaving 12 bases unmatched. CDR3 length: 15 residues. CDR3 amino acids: CASSLMGQGGDWAFF. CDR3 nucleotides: TGTGCCAGCAGTTTAATGGGACAGGGCGGCGATTGGGCTTTCTTT.

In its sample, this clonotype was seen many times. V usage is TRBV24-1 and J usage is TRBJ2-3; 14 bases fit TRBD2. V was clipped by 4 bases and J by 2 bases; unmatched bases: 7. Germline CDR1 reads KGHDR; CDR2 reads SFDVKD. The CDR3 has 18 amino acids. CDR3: CATSELGTSGSFTDTQYF. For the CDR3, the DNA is TGTGCCACCAGTGAGCTAGGGACTAGCGGGAGCTTCACAGATACGCAGTATTTT.